Sequencing of this TCR beta chain was carried out in a study of blood T cell repertoires in COVID-19. Authors' methods: Amplifying reference gene primers gave estimates of nucleated cell counts. TCRdb keeps only in-frame clones here, not all; method: immunoSEQ multiplex PCR. V, J and clone size are those of that table, while D and trimming were read from the DNA. The sample includes about 210,000 clones, around four fifths seen only once; the top ten take around 9%. Participants' reported clinical history set cohort assignment. Either two negative PCRs, clearance, or symptom resolution qualified Cohort 3 donors as recovered. Germline loops: CDR1 SNHLY, CDR2 FYNNEI. With V trimmed by 11 bases and J by 0 bases, 4 bases remained unmatched. This CDR3 contains 12 residues.

Sequenced material: PBMCs or T cells enriched from blood (not recorded which). The clonotype comes from a man aged 40-55 years who had recovered from COVID-19. The gene calls are TRBV2 and TRBJ2-7; TRBD1 aligns across 7 bases. CDR3 sequence: CAARDSSYEQYF. The CDR3 DNA sequence: TGTGCCGCCCGGGACAGCTCCTACGAGCAGTACTTC.